This entry lists 19 T cell receptor beta chains sequenced from one sample in a study of T cells in Graves' hyperthyroidism and ophthalmopathy. Amplification targeted TCR beta CDR3 regions from RNA transcripts. Initially, a first-round RT-PCR of the TCR CDR3 employed the HTBI primer set. TCRdb reprocessed the multiplex PCR reads via MiXCR and lists one record per CDR3 protein. In the table there are roughly 400,000 distinct CDR3 sequences, about 14% of which are singletons. Sequencing used blood. These receptors were taken from a man aged 50 or older with Graves' ophthalmopathy.

This sequence joins TRBV20-1 and TRBJ1-5; the D gene is possibly TRBD1 (5 bases). The V gene's germline CDR1 is DFQATT and CDR2 SNEGSKA (reference sequence). Trimming took 1 base from V and 3 from J, leaving 13 bases between them. The CDR3 consists of 15 residues. The CDR3 loop is CSARVAGSANQPQHF. The CDR3 bases are TGCAGTGCTAGAGTCGCAGGGTCCGCCAATCAGCCCCAGCATTTT.

This clonotype was seen a few times. This sequence joins TRBV20-1 and TRBJ1-1; 10 bases agree with TRBD1. CDR3 length equals 12 residues. V lost 5 bases and J lost 4; bases outside the gene matches: 1. The V gene's germline CDR1 is DFQATT and CDR2 SNEGSKA (reference sequence). The CDR3 reads CSAGQGGTEAFF. CDR3 DNA sequence: TGCAGTGCTGGACAGGGGGGCACTGAAGCTTTCTTT.

This clonotype was counted a few times. Relative to the germline gene, one junction end is altered; a read error may explain this. This sequence joins TRBV18 and TRBJ2-5; D is possibly TRBD1 (5 bases). This CDR3 has 12 residues. Per the germline V gene, CDR1 is KGHSH and CDR2 is LQKENI. The CDR3 region has the DNA TGTGCCAGCTCACCCCAGACAGAGGCCCAGTACTTC. Translating gives CASSPQTEAQYF.

This clonotype was seen ten or more times. This rearrangement joins TRBV7-2 to TRBJ1-5, with D maybe TRBD1 (6 bases). Deletions cut 3 bases from V and 3 bases from J, with 9 bases between. The CDR3 extends over 14 amino acids. CDR1 and CDR2 (germline): SGHTA, FQGNSA. Here the CDR3 DNA reads TGTGCCAGCAGCTTTACAGGGAACAATCAGCCCCAGCATTTT. Protein sequence: CASSFTGNNQPQHF. The full variable domain, its missing parts supplied by reference TRBV7-2 and TRBJ1-5, is GAGVSQSPSNKVTEKGKDVELRCDPISGHTALYWYRQSLGQGLEFLIYFQGNSAPDKSGLPSDRFSAERTGGSVSTLTIQRTQQEDSAVYLCASSFTGNNQPQHFGDGTRLSIL.

The V and J genes are TRBV7-2 and TRBJ2-3; D not resolved. V lost 2 bases and J 3 bases, leaving 6 bases between the germline ends. The CDR3 loop spans 13 amino acids. Germline values: CDR1 SGHTA, CDR2 FQGNSA. CDR3 loop: CASSLSETDTQYF. CDR3 nucleotides: TGTGCCAGCAGCTTATCCGAAACAGATACGCAGTATTTT. The whole variable domain, filled in from reference TRBV7-2 and TRBJ2-3, reads GAGVSQSPSNKVTEKGKDVELRCDPISGHTALYWYRQSLGQGLEFLIYFQGNSAPDKSGLPSDRFSAERTGGSVSTLTIQRTQQEDSAVYLCASSLSETDTQYFGPGTRLTVL.

This clonotype was recorded at least ten times. This rearrangement joins TRBV18 to TRBJ2-1; tentatively, D is TRBD1 or TRBD2 (5 bases each). The germline V gene has CDR1 KGHSH and CDR2 LQKENI. Trimming took 3 bases from V and 4 from J, leaving 16 bases between them. There are 16 residues in the CDR3. CDR3 residues: CASSPLGVGRYNEQFF. CDR3 coding DNA: TGTGCCAGCTCACCCCTGGGGGTGGGGCGTTACAATGAGCAGTTCTTC.

This clonotype occurred many times. V and J are TRBV29-1 and TRBJ1-1, with 12 bases aligning to TRBD1. Germline V gives CDR1 SQVTM, CDR2 ANQGSEA. This CDR3 spans 13 amino acids. Trimming took 7 bases from V and 2 from J; bases not matched to a gene: 2. Here the CDR3 DNA reads TGCAGCGCTGGGACAGGGGGCAACACTGAAGCTTTCTTT. Translating gives CSAGTGGNTEAFF.

At least ten counts were recorded for this clonotype. For the CDR3, the DNA is TGTGCCAGCAGCTTGGGGACTAGCGGGAGACGGATCTACGAGCAGTACTTC. It specifies CASSLGTSGRRIYEQYF. The V and J genes are TRBV5-7 and TRBJ2-7; 13 bases agree with TRBD2. TRBV5-7 is annotated as an ORF whose role is uncertain. The V gene end was trimmed by 0 bases and the J gene end by 3 bases; junction bases not matched to a gene: 6. The CDR3 length is 17 residues.

This clonotype was picked up many times. The chain employs TRBV18 and TRBJ2-7; 14 bases align to TRBD2. This CDR3 is built from 15 residues. Germline V gene sequence: CDR1 KGHSH, CDR2 LQKENI. Germline trimming cut 5 bases from V and 3 bases from J; bases unmatched to any gene: 3. The CDR3 region is CASSEGLAGVYEQYF. In DNA form, the CDR3 reads TGTGCCAGCTCAGAGGGACTAGCGGGAGTCTACGAGCAGTACTTC.

This clonotype was seen only a few times. The rearrangement joins TRBV10-3 to TRBJ2-2; D perhaps matches TRBD2 (5 bases). This CDR3 region has 14 residues. CDR1 is ENHRY, CDR2 SYGVKD, per germline. V was pared by 7 bases and J by 0 bases, with 9 bases between. The CDR3 DNA is TGTGCCATCAACGGACTTGCGAACACCGGGGAGCTGTTTTTT. This sequence encodes CAINGLANTGELFF.

This clonotype was recorded at least ten times. The chain uses TRBV4-1 and TRBJ1-1; D remains ambiguous. V was pared by 4 bases and J by 5 bases, with 14 bases between. Germline CDR1 is MGHRA and CDR2 is YSYEKL. The CDR3 covers 14 residues. The CDR3 reads CASSPGPRETEAFF. CDR3 nucleotide sequence: TGCGCCAGCAGCCCCGGACCGAGAGAGACTGAAGCTTTCTTT.

There are a few counts of this clonotype. The chain recombines TRBV29-1 with TRBJ2-3; D is uncertain. Germline V CDR1 and CDR2: SQVTM, ANQGSEA. The CDR3 totals 13 residues. Trimming left V 4 bases short and J 4 bases short, with 12 bases between. The CDR3 loop is CSVGGVGADTQYF. The CDR3 nucleotides read TGCAGCGTTGGTGGGGTGGGCGCAGATACGCAGTATTTT.

This clonotype was recorded a few times. This chain connects TRBV9 to TRBJ2-5, with D possibly being TRBD1 (5 bases). The V end lost 0 bases, the J end lost 2 bases, and 11 bases lay between the germline ends. CDR1 SGDLS and CDR2 YYNGEE come from the germline V gene. The CDR3 contains 15 residues. The CDR3 spells CASSVEGVWQETQYF. CDR3 DNA sequence: TGTGCCAGCAGCGTAGAAGGGGTTTGGCAAGAGACCCAGTACTTC.

This clonotype has a handful of counts. The chain employs TRBV29-1 and TRBJ1-2; 7 positions agree with TRBD1. The CDR3 covers 12 residues. The germline V gene encodes CDR1 SQVTM and CDR2 ANQGSEA. Trimming cost V 4 bases and J 5 bases; bases outside gene matches: 4. CDR3 region: CSVGTGSYGYTF. CDR3 nucleotide sequence: TGCAGCGTTGGGACAGGTTCTTATGGCTACACCTTC.

As concerns this clonotype: A much larger clonotype is one base distant, so this may be a read error. J is TRBJ2-1 and V is TRBV6-2 or TRBV6-3; 12 nucleotides line up with TRBD2. V was clipped by 7 bases and J by 8 bases; unmatched bases: 9. Germline V lookup: CDR1 MNHEY, CDR2 SVGEGT. This CDR3 contains 15 residues. The CDR3 DNA sequence: TGTGCCAGCACCAGACTAGCGGGAGCTTCCGATGAGCAGTTCTTC. It specifies CASTRLAGASDEQFF.

Only a few counts were recorded for this clonotype. This chain joins TRBV5-6 and TRBJ2-7, with TRBD1 matching over 7 bases. Germline V gene lookup returns CDR1 SGHDT and CDR2 YYEEEE. CDR3 length: 15 residues. The V segment lost 4 bases and the J segment 3 bases; nucleotides outside the gene matches: 10. In nucleotides, the CDR3 is TGTGCCAGCAGCCTGGGGTGGGACAGCAGCTACGAGCAGTACTTC. It translates to CASSLGWDSSYEQYF.

This clonotype was counted ten times or more. The chain couples TRBV7-9 to TRBJ2-3, with 7 bases identical to TRBD1. CDR3 length: 15 residues. The V and J ends lost 5 bases and 4 bases, in that order; junction bases with no gene match: 9. Germline CDR1 SEHNR, CDR2 FQNEAQ (reference sequence). The CDR3 region has the DNA TGTGCCAGCAGCCTCACACAGGGGATCGCAGATACGCAGTATTTT. It codes for CASSLTQGIADTQYF.

This clonotype was counted at least ten times. V and J are TRBV27 and TRBJ2-3; 16 nucleotides align to TRBD2. The CDR3 loop spans 15 amino acids. The J segment lost 10 bases and the V segment lost 6 bases, leaving 7 bases of the junction unmatched. Germline V lookup: CDR1 MNHEY, CDR2 SMNVEV (reference sequence). As DNA, the CDR3 is TGTGCCAGCAGCACACAGGGACTAGCGGGAGGGGCGCAGTATTTT. Its protein is CASSTQGLAGGAQYF.

This clonotype came up a few times. The CDR3 DNA is TGTGCCAGCAGCACCCTCGGACAGGGGGCCGGGGAGACCCAGTACTTC. Translation: CASSTLGQGAGETQYF. The rearrangement uses TRBV11-3 and TRBJ2-5; TRBD1 agrees at 11 bases. CDR1 and CDR2 (germline): SGHNT, YENEEA. V lost 5 bases, J lost 5 bases, and 10 bases stayed unmatched. The CDR3 extends over 16 amino acids.